The rows below give T cell receptor beta chains drawn from one sample of a study of beta chain features in type 1 diabetes. Clones were read by immunoSEQ multiplex PCR, and TCRdb kept only the in-frame ones, dropping some. Here the sample spans 80,000 to 90,000 clones, about a third being singletons. Sequencing was carried out using stem cell memory CD4+ T cells from blood. Receptors were obtained from a young woman in good health. Both conserved end residues are part of each CDR3. A D gene is named only where the DNA matches it firmly. The size of a clone is reported for some rows only, either as once, few or many, or as a class for expanded clones.

abundance	v_gene	j_gene	d_gene	CDR3aa	CDR3nt
.	TRBV10-1	TRBJ2-1	.	CASSLQGSTYNEQFF	TGCGCCAGCAGCCTCCAGGGTAGTACCTACAATGAGCAGTTCTTC
.	TRBV10-3	TRBJ2-7	TRBD2	CAISAASGRDEQYF	TGTGCCATCAGTGCCGCTAGCGGGAGGGACGAGCAGTACTTC
few	TRBV4-2	TRBJ2-4	.	CASSLQAQKNIQYF	TGTGCCAGCAGCTTGCAGGCCCAGAAAAACATTCAGTACTTC
.	TRBV5-6	TRBJ1-2	.	CASSLDPRDKETGYTF	TGTGCCAGCAGCTTGGACCCCAGGGACAAAGAAACTGGCTACACCTTC
.	TRBV7-2	TRBJ2-1	TRBD1	CASSRGQGVGEQFF	TGTGCCAGCAGCCGTGGACAGGGGGTGGGTGAGCAGTTCTTC
.	TRBV7-8	TRBJ2-7	TRBD1	CASSFARGPYEQYF	TGTGCCAGCAGCTTCGCCAGGGGGCCTTACGAGCAGTACTTC
few	TRBV6-5	TRBJ1-2	TRBD1	CASSRSRQGINGYTF	TGTGCCAGCAGCCGATCCCGACAGGGTATTAATGGCTACACCTTC
.	TRBV5-8	TRBJ1-4	TRBD1	CASSPGTENEKLFF	TGTGCCAGCAGCCCTGGGACAGAGAATGAAAAACTGTTTTTT
few	TRBV7-2	TRBJ1-6	.	CASSLAPGGNNSPLHF	TGTGCCAGCAGCTTAGCCCCCGGGGGGAATAATTCACCCCTCCACTTT
.	TRBV27	TRBJ2-3	TRBD2	CASSFSSGEDTQYF	TGTGCCAGCAGTTTCTCTAGCGGGGAAGATACGCAGTATTTT
few	TRBV5-1	TRBJ2-3	.	CASSWPQGSTDTQYF	TGCGCCAGCAGCTGGCCACAGGGCTCCACAGATACGCAGTATTTT
.	TRBV13	TRBJ1-2	.	CASSLGPPTSGYTF	TGTGCCAGCAGCTTAGGACCTCCGACAAGTGGCTACACCTTC
.	TRBV6-6	TRBJ2-1	TRBD2	CASSAGLAGRGQQFF	TGTGCCAGCAGCGCGGGACTAGCGGGGAGGGGACAGCAGTTCTTC
.	TRBV5-1	TRBJ2-1	.	CASSLAYEQFF	TGCGCCAGCAGCTTGGCTTATGAGCAGTTCTTC
.	TRBV6-1	TRBJ1-4	.	CASSEGAWEKLFF	TGTGCCAGCAGTGAGGGGGCCTGGGAAAAACTGTTTTTT
.	TRBV18	TRBJ2-5	.	CASSPVPGETQYF	TGTGCCAGCTCACCCGTTCCGGGAGAGACCCAGTACTTC
.	TRBV28	TRBJ2-1	TRBD1	CASSALGQGYNEQFF	TGTGCCAGCAGTGCCCTGGGACAGGGATACAATGAGCAGTTCTTC